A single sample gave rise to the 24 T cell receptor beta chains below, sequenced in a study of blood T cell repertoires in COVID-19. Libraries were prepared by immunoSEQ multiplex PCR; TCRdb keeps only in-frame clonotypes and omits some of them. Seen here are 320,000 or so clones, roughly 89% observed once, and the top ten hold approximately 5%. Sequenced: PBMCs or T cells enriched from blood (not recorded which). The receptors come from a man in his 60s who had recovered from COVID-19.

CDR3 residues: CASSPELDFREQYF. CDR3 nucleotide sequence: TGTGCCAGCTCACCTGAATTAGATTTCCGCGAGCAGTACTTC. The chain recombines TRBV18 with TRBJ2-7; D is undetermined. Germline V CDR1 and CDR2: KGHSH, LQKENI. Trimming took off 3 bases at V and 6 bases at J, with 15 bases between the two ends. The CDR3 spans 14 residues.

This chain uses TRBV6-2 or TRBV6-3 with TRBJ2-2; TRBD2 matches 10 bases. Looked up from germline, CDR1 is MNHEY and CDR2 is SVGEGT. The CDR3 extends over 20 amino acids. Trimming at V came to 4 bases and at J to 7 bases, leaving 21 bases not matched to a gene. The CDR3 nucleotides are TGTGCCAGCAGTTCCCCCAGGGGTTTAGCGGGAGGAAAAACTGGCGGGGAGCTGTTTTTT. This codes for CASSSPRGLAGGKTGGELFF.

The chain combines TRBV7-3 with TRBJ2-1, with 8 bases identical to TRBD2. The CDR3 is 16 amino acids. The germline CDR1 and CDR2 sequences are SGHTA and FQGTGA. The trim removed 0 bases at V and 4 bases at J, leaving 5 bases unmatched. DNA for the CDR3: TGTGCCAGCAGCTTAACACCGGGACTAGTATACAATGAGCAGTTCTTC. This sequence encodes CASSLTPGLVYNEQFF. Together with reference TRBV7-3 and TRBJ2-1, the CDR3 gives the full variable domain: GAGVSQTPSNKVTEKGKYVELRCDPISGHTALYWYRQSLGQGPEFLIYFQGTGAADDSGLPNDRFFAVRPEGSVSTLKIQRTERGDSAVYLCASSLTPGLVYNEQFFGPGTRLTVL.

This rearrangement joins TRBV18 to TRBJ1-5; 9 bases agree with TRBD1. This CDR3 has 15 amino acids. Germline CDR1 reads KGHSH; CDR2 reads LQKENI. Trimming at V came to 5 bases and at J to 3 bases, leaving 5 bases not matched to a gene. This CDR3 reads CASSSDRGINQPQHF. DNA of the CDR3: TGTGCCAGCTCATCGGACAGGGGTATCAATCAGCCCCAGCATTTT.

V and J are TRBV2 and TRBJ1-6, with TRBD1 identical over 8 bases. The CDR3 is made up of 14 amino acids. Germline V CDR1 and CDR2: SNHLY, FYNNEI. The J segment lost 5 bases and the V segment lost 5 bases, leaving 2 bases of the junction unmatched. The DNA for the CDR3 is TGTGCCAGCAGTCGGGACAGGAATAATTCACCCCTCCACTTT. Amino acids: CASSRDRNNSPLHF.

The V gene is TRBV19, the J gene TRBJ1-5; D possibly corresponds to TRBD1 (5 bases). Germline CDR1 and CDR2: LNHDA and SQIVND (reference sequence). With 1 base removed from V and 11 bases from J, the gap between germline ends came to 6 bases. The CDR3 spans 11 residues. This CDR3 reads CASSIGQTQHF. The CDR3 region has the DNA TGTGCCAGTAGTATAGGACAGACCCAGCATTTT.

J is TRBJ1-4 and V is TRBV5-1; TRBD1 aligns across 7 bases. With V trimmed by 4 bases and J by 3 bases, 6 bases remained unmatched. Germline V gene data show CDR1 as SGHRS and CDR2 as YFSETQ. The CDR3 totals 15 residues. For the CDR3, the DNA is TGCGCCAGCAGCCCCTCAGGGGGAGCTAATGAAAAACTGTTTTTT. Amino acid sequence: CASSPSGGANEKLFF.

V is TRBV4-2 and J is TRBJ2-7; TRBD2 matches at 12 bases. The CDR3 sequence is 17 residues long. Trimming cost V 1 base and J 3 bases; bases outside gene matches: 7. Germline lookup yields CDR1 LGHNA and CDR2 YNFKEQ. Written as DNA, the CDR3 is TGTGCCAGCAGCCAAGCGCTAGCGGGAGGGAGACTCTACGAGCAGTACTTC. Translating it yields CASSQALAGGRLYEQYF.

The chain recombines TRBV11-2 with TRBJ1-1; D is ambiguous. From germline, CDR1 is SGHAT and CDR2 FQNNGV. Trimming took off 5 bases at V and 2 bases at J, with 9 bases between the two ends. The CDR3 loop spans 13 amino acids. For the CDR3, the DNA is TGTGCCAGCAGCGCGTCACTAAACACTGAAGCTTTCTTT. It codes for CASSASLNTEAFF. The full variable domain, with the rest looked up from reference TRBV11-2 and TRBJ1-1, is EAGVAQSPRYKIIEKRQSVAFWCNPISGHATLYWYQQILGQGPKLLIQFQNNGVVDDSQLPKDRFSAERLKGVDSTLKIQPAKLEDSAVYLCASSASLNTEAFFGQGTRLTVV.

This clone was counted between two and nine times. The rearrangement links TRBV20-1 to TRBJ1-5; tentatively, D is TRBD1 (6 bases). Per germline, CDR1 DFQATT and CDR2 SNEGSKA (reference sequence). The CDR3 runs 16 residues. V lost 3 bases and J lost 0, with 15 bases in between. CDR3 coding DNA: TGCAGTGCTAGTGCCATGGGGGGGGCTAGCAATCAGCCCCAGCATTTT. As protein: CSASAMGGASNQPQHF.

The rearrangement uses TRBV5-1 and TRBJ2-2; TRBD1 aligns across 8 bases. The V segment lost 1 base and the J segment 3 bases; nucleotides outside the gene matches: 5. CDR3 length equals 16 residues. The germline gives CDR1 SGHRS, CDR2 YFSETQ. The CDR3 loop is CASSLLVDRDTGELFF. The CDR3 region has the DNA TGCGCCAGCAGCTTGTTAGTGGACAGGGACACCGGGGAGCTGTTTTTT.

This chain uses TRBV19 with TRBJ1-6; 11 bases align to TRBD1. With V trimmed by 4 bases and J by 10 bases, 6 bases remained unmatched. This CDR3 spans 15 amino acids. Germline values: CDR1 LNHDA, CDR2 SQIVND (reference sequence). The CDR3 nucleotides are TGTGCCAGTAGTACCGGGACAGGGGGAATATCACCCCTCCACTTT. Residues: CASSTGTGGISPLHF.

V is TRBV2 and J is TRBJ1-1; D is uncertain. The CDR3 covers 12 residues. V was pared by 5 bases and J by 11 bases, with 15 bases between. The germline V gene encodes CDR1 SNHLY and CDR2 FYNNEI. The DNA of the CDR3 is TGTGCCAGCAGTTATACGCAGGAGGGTGCTTTCTTT. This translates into CASSYTQEGAFF.

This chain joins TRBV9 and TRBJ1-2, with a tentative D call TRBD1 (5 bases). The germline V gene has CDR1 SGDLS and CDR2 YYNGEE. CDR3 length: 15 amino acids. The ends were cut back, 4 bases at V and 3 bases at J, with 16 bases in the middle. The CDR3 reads CASSFRAGTDYGYTF. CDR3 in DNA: TGTGCCAGCAGCTTCCGCGCGGGGACGGACTATGGCTACACCTTC.

The CDR3 DNA sequence: TGTGCCAGCAGTCCCCTCGCGGCTTCACCCCTCCACTTT. It is translated as CASSPLAASPLHF. The J gene is TRBJ1-6, the V gene TRBV27; D remains ambiguous. There are 13 residues in the CDR3. With 5 bases removed from V and 9 bases from J, the gap between germline ends came to 11 bases. Germline loops: CDR1 MNHEY, CDR2 SMNVEV (reference sequence).

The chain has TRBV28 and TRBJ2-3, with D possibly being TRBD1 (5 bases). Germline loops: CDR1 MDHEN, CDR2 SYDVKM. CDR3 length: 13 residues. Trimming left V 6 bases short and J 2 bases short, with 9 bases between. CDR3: CASSPGYTDTQYF. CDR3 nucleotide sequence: TGTGCCAGCAGCCCAGGGTACACAGATACGCAGTATTTT.

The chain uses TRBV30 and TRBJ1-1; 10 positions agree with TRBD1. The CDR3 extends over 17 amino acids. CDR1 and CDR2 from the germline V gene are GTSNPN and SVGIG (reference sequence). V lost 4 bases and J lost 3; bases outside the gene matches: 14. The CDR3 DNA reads TGTGCCTGGAAAAACCCGGGACAGGGGATTCGGTACACTGAAGCTTTCTTT. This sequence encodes CAWKNPGQGIRYTEAFF. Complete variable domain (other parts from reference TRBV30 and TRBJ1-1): SQTIHQWPATLVQPVGSPLSLECTVEGTSNPNLYWYRQAAGRGLQLLFYSVGIGQISSEVPQNLSASRPQDRQFILSSKKLLLSDSGFYLCAWKNPGQGIRYTEAFFGQGTRLTVV.

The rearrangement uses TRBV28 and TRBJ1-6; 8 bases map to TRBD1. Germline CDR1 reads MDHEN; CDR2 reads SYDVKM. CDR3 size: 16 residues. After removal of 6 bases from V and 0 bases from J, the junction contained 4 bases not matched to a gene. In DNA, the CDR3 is TGTGCCAGCAGCCTGGACAGGGCCTCCTATAATTCACCCCTCCACTTT. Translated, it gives CASSLDRASYNSPLHF.

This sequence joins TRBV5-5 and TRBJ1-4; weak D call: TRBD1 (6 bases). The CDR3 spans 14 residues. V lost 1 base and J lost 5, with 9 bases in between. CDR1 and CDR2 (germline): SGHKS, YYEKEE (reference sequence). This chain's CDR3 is CASSLRQENEKLFF. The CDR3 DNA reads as TGTGCCAGCAGCTTGAGACAGGAGAATGAAAAACTGTTTTTT. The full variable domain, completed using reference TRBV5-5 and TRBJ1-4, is DAGVTQSPTHLIKTRGQQVTLRCSPISGHKSVSWYQQVLGQGPQFIFQYYEKEERGRGNFPDRFSARQFPNYSSELNVNALLLGDSALYLCASSLRQENEKLFFGSGTQLSVL.

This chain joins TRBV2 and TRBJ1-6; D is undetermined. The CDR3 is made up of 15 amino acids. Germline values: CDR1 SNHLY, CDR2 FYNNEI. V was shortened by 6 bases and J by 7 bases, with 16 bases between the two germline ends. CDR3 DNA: TGTGCCAGCAGACGACGACTGGAGCCGAATTCACCCCTCCACTTT. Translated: CASRRRLEPNSPLHF.

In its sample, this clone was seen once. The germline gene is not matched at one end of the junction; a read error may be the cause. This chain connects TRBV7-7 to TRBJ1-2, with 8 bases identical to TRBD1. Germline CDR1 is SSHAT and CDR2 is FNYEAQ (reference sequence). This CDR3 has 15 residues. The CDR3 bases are TGTGCTAGCAGCCCGTTGGACAGGGCCGGGGATGGCTACACCTTC. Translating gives CASSPLDRAGDGYTF.

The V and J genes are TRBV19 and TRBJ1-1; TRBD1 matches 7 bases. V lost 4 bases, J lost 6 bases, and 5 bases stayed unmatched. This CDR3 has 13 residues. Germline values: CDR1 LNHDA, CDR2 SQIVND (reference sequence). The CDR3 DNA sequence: TGTGCCAGTAGTACCGACAGGGTCGCTGAAGCTTTCTTT. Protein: CASSTDRVAEAFF.

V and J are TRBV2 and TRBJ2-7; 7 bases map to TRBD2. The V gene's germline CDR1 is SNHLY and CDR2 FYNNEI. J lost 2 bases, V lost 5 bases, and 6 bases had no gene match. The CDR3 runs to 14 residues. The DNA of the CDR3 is TGTGCCAGCAGTCTAACGGCGGGAGCCTACGAGCAGTACTTC. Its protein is CASSLTAGAYEQYF.

The CDR3 protein is CASSLPGGTYEQYF. The CDR3 DNA sequence: TGTGCCAGCAGTCTTCCAGGGGGGACCTACGAGCAGTACTTC. The chain carries TRBV28 and TRBJ2-7; D is possibly TRBD1 (7 bases). Germline V gives CDR1 MDHEN, CDR2 SYDVKM. The CDR3 runs 14 residues. With 5 bases removed from V and 2 bases from J, the gap between germline ends came to 13 bases.